Below are 24 T cell receptor beta chains sequenced from a single sample in a study of T cell responses to AZD1222 COVID-19 vaccine. Data came from immunoSEQ multiplex PCR; TCRdb stores just in-frame clones and leaves some out. The table lists 120,000 or so clones, 70% to 90% of them singletons, with about 1.4% in the top ten. The input for sequencing was peripheral blood, taken on day 0 of AZD1222 vaccination. The receptors stem from an adult in good health.

This chain uses TRBV3-1 (or the pseudogene TRBV3-2) with TRBJ2-3; possibly TRBD2 for D (6 bases). CDR1 and CDR2 (germline): LGHDT, YNNKEL (reference sequence). CDR3 length: 19 amino acids. Trimming removed 2 bases at V and 1 base at J, with 22 bases between. CDR3 bases: TGTGCCAGCAGCCAATGGTTGACTAGAAGTGGGTTGCGCACAGATACGCAGTATTTT. Translation gives CASSQWLTRSGLRTDTQYF.

The chain carries TRBV4-2 and TRBJ2-7; D is perhaps TRBD2 (5 bases). V was clipped by 3 bases and J by 3 bases, with 15 bases between them. This CDR3 is built from 15 residues. The germline V gene encodes CDR1 LGHNA and CDR2 YNFKEQ. CDR3 region: CASSHAEDRHYEQYF. CDR3 nucleotide sequence: TGTGCCAGCAGCCACGCGGAGGATCGACACTACGAGCAGTACTTC.

This rearrangement joins TRBV19 to TRBJ2-7; D perhaps matches TRBD2 (6 bases). The germline CDR1 and CDR2 sequences are LNHDA and SQIVND (reference sequence). This CDR3 spans 12 amino acids. Trimming took off 10 bases at V and 7 bases at J, with 17 bases between the two ends. The CDR3 spells CATKDYTQEQYF. CDR3 in DNA: TGTGCCACCAAGGACTACACCCAGGAGCAGTACTTC.

The chain employs TRBV7-2 and TRBJ1-3; the D gene is possibly TRBD1 (6 bases). The CDR3 covers 15 residues. CDR1 and CDR2 from the germline V gene are SGHTA and FQGNSA. V was clipped by 5 bases and J by 0 bases, with 11 bases between them. The CDR3 region is CASSPTGNSGNTIYF. The CDR3 region has the DNA TGTGCCAGCAGCCCTACAGGGAACTCTGGAAACACCATATATTTT.

The CDR3 region has the DNA TGTGCCAGCAGCCAAGATCGCGGACTAGCTGACGAGCAGTACTTC. The encoded protein is CASSQDRGLADEQYF. The chain uses TRBV4-2 and TRBJ2-7, with 8 bases matching TRBD2. CDR3 length: 15 amino acids. V lost 0 bases, J lost 5 bases, and 6 bases stayed unmatched. Germline V gene data show CDR1 as LGHNA and CDR2 as YNFKEQ.

As for this clone: Mismatch with germline at one junction end may stem from a read error. This rearrangement joins TRBV6-2 or TRBV6-3 to TRBJ1-5; 7 nucleotides match TRBD1. This CDR3 is 15 amino acids long. Germline lookup yields CDR1 MNHEY and CDR2 SVGEGT. DNA of the CDR3: TGTGCCAGCAGTGAGGCAATAACTACCGACGACAGGGTTCTTTTT. Its translation: CASSEAITTDDRVLF.

In this sample, this clone turned up once. This chain joins TRBV7-2 and TRBJ1-1; no clear D gene. The germline V and J ends were trimmed by 5 bases and 6 bases, with 19 bases remaining between them. Per the germline V gene, CDR1 is SGHTA and CDR2 is FQGNSA. The CDR3 has 15 residues. DNA for the CDR3: TGTGCCAGCAGCCAGGCCGGATCGGGTGTCGCTGAAGCTTTCTTT. The encoded protein is CASSQAGSGVAEAFF.

This chain joins TRBV7-2 and TRBJ2-1; D unclear. Trimming stripped 2 bases from V and 7 bases from J, with 18 bases between. The germline V gene has CDR1 SGHTA and CDR2 FQGNSA. This CDR3 is built from 16 residues. In DNA form, the CDR3 reads TGTGCCAGCAGCTTAAATCCTTCTATCCTTCGGAATGAGCAGTTCTTC. Its protein product is CASSLNPSILRNEQFF.

The rearrangement uses TRBV2 and TRBJ2-1; 8 nucleotides match TRBD2. V shed 8 bases, J shed 8 bases, and the junction held 14 bases outside the gene matches. The CDR3 is made up of 15 amino acids. CDR1 SNHLY and CDR2 FYNNEI come from the germline V gene. The CDR3: CASYSGAEFVHEQFF. The CDR3 nucleotides are TGTGCCAGCTATAGCGGGGCCGAGTTCGTTCATGAGCAGTTCTTC.

The chain is built from TRBV7-3 and TRBJ1-6; no clear D gene. V lost 5 bases and J 13 bases, leaving 18 bases between the germline ends. This CDR3 is 14 amino acids long. The germline gives CDR1 SGHTA, CDR2 FQGTGA. The CDR3 DNA reads as TGTGCCAGCAGCCCTATTTTGAGGGTAGGGCCCCTCCACTTT. Translation: CASSPILRVGPLHF.

This clone was counted once. The genes are TRBV19 and TRBJ2-3, with D possibly matching TRBD2 (7 bases). The CDR3 loop spans 15 amino acids. Germline V lookup: CDR1 LNHDA, CDR2 SQIVND (reference sequence). V shed 4 bases and J shed 8 bases, with 19 bases lying between them. In DNA, the CDR3 is TGTGCCAGTAGTACACAAGCGGGACAAAGAGGTACGCAGTATTTT. As protein: CASSTQAGQRGTQYF.

The V gene is TRBV4-2, the J gene TRBJ1-1; D remains ambiguous. V lost 1 base, J lost 1 base, and 10 bases lay in between. The germline gives CDR1 LGHNA, CDR2 YNFKEQ. This CDR3 has 15 residues. This CDR3 reads CASSQAQVSNTEAFF. CDR3 in DNA: TGTGCCAGCAGCCAAGCCCAGGTCTCGAACACTGAAGCTTTCTTT.

This clone was counted once. The rearrangement joins TRBV6-9 to TRBJ1-5; 9 positions match TRBD1. The CDR3 contains 15 residues. Per the germline V gene, CDR1 is MNHGY and CDR2 is SVAAGI. With 4 bases clipped from V and 6 bases from J, the junction kept 7 bases outside the gene matches. This CDR3 is CASSLQGALGQPQHF. CDR3 nucleotide sequence: TGTGCCAGCAGTTTACAGGGGGCGCTAGGTCAGCCCCAGCATTTT.

The chain has TRBV7-9 and TRBJ2-1; 9 nucleotides align to TRBD1. The V segment lost 6 bases and the J segment 8 bases; nucleotides outside the gene matches: 8. CDR3 length: 14 residues. CDR1 SEHNR and CDR2 FQNEAQ come from the germline V gene (reference sequence). The CDR3 DNA reads TGTGCCAGCAGTCCCCGGACAGGGGAGGATGAGCAGTTCTTC. Translation: CASSPRTGEDEQFF.

This chain joins TRBV19 and TRBJ2-7; D is ambiguous. V dropped 6 bases and J dropped 0 bases, with 18 bases sitting between them. CDR3 length: 16 residues. Germline lookup yields CDR1 LNHDA and CDR2 SQIVND (reference sequence). CDR3: CASSPGAMAPSYEQYF. As DNA, the CDR3 is TGTGCCAGTAGCCCGGGCGCTATGGCCCCCTCCTACGAGCAGTACTTC.

This chain links TRBV7-2 with TRBJ1-3; D unclear. The V gene's germline CDR1 is SGHTA and CDR2 FQGNSA. V was trimmed by 1 base and J by 0 bases, leaving 10 bases between them. This CDR3 has 16 residues. CDR3 sequence reads: CASSLGPGISGNTIYF. CDR3 nucleotide sequence: TGTGCCAGCAGCTTAGGTCCGGGGATCTCTGGAAACACCATATATTTT.

The chain carries TRBV24-1 and TRBJ2-3; D is unresolved. Germline V CDR1 and CDR2: KGHDR, SFDVKD. V lost 3 bases to trimming and J lost 1 base, with 10 bases between them. CDR3 length: 15 amino acids. The CDR3 loop is CATSDDPTGTDTQYF. The DNA of the CDR3 is TGTGCCACCAGTGATGACCCGACGGGCACAGATACGCAGTATTTT.

The chain has TRBV11-3 and TRBJ2-7; D possibly corresponds to TRBD2 (6 bases). Germline values: CDR1 SGHNT, CDR2 YENEEA. CDR3 length: 13 amino acids. Trimming took off 6 bases at V and 1 base at J, with 10 bases between the two ends. CDR3 sequence reads: CASSDAGSYEQYF. For the CDR3, the DNA is TGTGCCAGCAGTGACGCGGGGTCCTACGAGCAGTACTTC.

This chain joins TRBV6-5 and TRBJ2-5, with 7 bases aligning to TRBD1. Germline-derived CDR1 and CDR2 are MNHEY and SVGAGI. The CDR3 is 13 amino acids. V trimming: 4 bases; J trimming: 5 bases; junction bases outside the gene matches: 4. The CDR3 region is CASSFTGAETQYF. The CDR3 DNA follows: TGTGCCAGCAGTTTTACAGGGGCGGAGACCCAGTACTTC.

This clone was recorded once. The V call is TRBV2, the J call TRBJ1-5; D is unresolved. Germline V gives CDR1 SNHLY, CDR2 FYNNEI. Trimming left V 6 bases short and J 0 bases short, with 12 bases between. CDR3 size: 15 residues. The CDR3 sequence: CASRRVGISNQPQHF. The CDR3 coding sequence is TGTGCCAGCAGGAGGGTCGGGATTAGCAATCAGCCCCAGCATTTT.

V and J are TRBV28 and TRBJ2-7; 7 bases agree with TRBD1. In germline, CDR1 is MDHEN, CDR2 SYDVKM. The CDR3 totals 11 residues. The DNA for the CDR3 is TGTGGAACCGGGACAGCCTACGAGCAGTACTTC. Its translation is CGTGTAYEQYF.

V is TRBV12-3 or TRBV12-4 and J is TRBJ2-7; D is undetermined. The V end was cut by 4 bases, the J end by 0 bases, with 7 bases between. The CDR3 is made up of 13 amino acids. The CDR3 region is CASSYGYSYEQYF. In nucleotides, the CDR3 is TGTGCCAGCAGTTACGGGTACTCCTACGAGCAGTACTTC.

The rearrangement links TRBV27 to TRBJ2-7; the D gene is possibly TRBD1 (5 bases). The CDR3 spans 14 residues. V was cut by 2 bases and J by 2 bases, with 10 bases left in between. The V gene's germline CDR1 is MNHEY and CDR2 SMNVEV (reference sequence). The CDR3 coding sequence is TGTGCCAGCAGTTTAGCTGGGGCTCCCTACGAGCAGTACTTC. Translated, it gives CASSLAGAPYEQYF.

DNA for the CDR3: TGTGCCAGCAGCTCTCTAGCGGGAGGGCCTCATGAGCAGTTCTTC. Amino acids: CASSSLAGGPHEQFF. This chain connects TRBV11-3 to TRBJ2-1, with 12 bases matching TRBD2. This CDR3 has 15 amino acids. Germline V lookup: CDR1 SGHNT, CDR2 YENEEA. V lost 4 bases to trimming and J lost 8 bases; unmatched junction nucleotides: 6.